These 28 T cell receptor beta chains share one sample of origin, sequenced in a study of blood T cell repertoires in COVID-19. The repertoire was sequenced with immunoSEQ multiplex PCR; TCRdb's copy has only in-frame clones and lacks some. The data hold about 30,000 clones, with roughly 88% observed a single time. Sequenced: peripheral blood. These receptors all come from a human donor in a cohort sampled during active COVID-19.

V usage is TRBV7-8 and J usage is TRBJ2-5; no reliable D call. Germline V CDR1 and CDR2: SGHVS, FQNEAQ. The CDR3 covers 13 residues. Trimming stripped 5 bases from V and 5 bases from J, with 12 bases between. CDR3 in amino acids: CASSRQVGETQYF. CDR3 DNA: TGTGCCAGCAGCCGACAAGTTGGCGAGACCCAGTACTTC.

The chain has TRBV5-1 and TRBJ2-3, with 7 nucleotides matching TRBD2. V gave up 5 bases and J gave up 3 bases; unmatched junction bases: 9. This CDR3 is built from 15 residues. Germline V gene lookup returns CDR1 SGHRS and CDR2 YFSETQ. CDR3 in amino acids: CASRVAGDRTDTQYF. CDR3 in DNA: TGCGCCAGCAGAGTGGCGGGGGACCGGACAGATACGCAGTATTTT.

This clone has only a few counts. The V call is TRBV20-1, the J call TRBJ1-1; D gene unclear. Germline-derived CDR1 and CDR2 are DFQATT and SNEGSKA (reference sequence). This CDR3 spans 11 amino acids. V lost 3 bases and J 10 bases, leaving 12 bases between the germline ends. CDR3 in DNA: TGCAGTGCTAGTATTGGAGATAGAGCTTTCTTT. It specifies CSASIGDRAFF.

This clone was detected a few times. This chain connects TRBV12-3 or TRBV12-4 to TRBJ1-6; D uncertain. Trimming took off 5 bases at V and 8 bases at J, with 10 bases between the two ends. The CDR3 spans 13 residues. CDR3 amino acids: CASSPGSDSPLHF. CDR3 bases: TGTGCCAGCAGTCCCGGGTCAGATTCACCCCTCCACTTT.

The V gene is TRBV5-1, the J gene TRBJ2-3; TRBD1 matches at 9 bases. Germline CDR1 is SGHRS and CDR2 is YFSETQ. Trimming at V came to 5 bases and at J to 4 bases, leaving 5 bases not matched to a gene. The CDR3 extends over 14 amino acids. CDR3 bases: TGCGCCAGCAGGGCCGGGACAGGGTCAGATACGCAGTATTTT. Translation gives CASRAGTGSDTQYF.

The CDR3, as DNA: TGTGCCAGCAGTTACGGGACTCGGAGCTCTGGAAACACCATATATTTT. It specifies CASSYGTRSSGNTIYF. V gene TRBV6-6 combines with J gene TRBJ1-3; a possible D gene is TRBD1 (5 bases). CDR3 length: 16 residues. The germline gives CDR1 MNHNY, CDR2 SVGAGI (reference sequence). The V end lost 2 bases, the J end lost 0 bases, and 11 bases lay between the germline ends.

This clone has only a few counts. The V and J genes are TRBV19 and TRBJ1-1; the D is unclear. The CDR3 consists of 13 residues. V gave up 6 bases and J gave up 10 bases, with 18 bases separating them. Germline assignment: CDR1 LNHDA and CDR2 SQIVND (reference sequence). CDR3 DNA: TGTGCCAGTAGCCTAGATATGGAGTCGTCAGCTTTCTTT. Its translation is CASSLDMESSAFF.

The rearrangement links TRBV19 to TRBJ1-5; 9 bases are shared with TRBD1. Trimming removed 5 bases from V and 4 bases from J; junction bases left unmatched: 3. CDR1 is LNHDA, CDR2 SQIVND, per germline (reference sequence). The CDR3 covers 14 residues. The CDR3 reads CASSPGQGNQPQHF. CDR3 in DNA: TGTGCCAGTAGTCCTGGACAGGGGAATCAGCCCCAGCATTTT.

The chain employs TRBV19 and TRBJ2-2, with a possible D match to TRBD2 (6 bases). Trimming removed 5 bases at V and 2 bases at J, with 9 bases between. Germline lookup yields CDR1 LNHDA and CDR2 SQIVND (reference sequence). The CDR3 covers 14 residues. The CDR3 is CASSFGGNTGELFF. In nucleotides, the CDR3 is TGTGCCAGTAGTTTCGGGGGAAACACCGGGGAGCTGTTTTTT.

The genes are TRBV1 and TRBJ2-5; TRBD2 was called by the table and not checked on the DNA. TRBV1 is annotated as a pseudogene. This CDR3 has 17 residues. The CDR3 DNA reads TGCACCAGCAGCCAAGCTGACCTAGCGGGGGGGCAAGAGACCCAGTACTTC. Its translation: CTSSQADLAGGQETQYF.

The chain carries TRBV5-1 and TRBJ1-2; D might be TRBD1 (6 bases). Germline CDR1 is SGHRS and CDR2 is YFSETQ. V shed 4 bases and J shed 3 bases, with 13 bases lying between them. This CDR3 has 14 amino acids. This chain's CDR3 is CASSPKGGDYGYTF. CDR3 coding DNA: TGCGCCAGCAGCCCCAAGGGGGGGGACTATGGCTACACCTTC.

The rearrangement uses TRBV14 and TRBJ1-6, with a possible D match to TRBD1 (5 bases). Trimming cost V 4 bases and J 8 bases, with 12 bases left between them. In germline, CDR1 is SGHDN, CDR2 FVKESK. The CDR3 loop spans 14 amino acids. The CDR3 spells CASSLSGLYSPLHF. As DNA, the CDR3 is TGTGCCAGCAGCCTATCAGGGTTGTATTCACCCCTCCACTTT.

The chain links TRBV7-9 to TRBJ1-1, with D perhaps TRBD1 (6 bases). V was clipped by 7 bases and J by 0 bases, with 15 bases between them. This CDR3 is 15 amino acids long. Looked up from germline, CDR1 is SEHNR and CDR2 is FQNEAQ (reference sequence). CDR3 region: CASTLKGTLNTEAFF. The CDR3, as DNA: TGTGCCAGCACCTTGAAGGGGACATTGAACACTGAAGCTTTCTTT.

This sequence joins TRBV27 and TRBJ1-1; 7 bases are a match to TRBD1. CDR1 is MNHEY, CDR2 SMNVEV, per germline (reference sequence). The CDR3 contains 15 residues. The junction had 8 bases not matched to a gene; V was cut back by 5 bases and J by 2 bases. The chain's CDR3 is CASSADRVVNTEAFF. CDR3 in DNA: TGTGCCAGCAGTGCCGACAGGGTGGTCAACACTGAAGCTTTCTTT.

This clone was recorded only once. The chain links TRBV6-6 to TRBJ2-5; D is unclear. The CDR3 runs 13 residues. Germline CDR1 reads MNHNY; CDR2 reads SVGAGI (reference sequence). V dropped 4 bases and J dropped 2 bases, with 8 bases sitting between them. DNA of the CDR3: TGTGCCAGCAGTTGGCAGAAACAAGAGACCCAGTACTTC. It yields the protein CASSWQKQETQYF.

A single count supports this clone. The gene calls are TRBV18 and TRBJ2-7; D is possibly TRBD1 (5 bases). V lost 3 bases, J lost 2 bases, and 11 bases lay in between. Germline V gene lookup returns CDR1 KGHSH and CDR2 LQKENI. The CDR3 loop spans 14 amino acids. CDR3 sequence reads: CASSPQPTAYEQYF. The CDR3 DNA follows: TGTGCCAGCTCACCTCAACCGACAGCCTACGAGCAGTACTTC.

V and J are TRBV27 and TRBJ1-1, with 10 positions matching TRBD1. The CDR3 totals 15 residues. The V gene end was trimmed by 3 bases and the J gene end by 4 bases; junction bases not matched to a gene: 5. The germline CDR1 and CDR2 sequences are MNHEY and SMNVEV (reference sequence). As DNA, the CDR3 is TGTGCCAGCAGTTTGAAGGACAGGGGGGGCACTGAAGCTTTCTTT. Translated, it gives CASSLKDRGGTEAFF.

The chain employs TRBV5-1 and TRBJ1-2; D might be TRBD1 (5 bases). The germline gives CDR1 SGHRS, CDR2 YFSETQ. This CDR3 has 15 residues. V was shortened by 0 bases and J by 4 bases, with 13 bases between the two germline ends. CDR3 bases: TGCGCCAGCAGCTTGGGTGTGACAGAAGGCTATGGCTACACCTTC. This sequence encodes CASSLGVTEGYGYTF.

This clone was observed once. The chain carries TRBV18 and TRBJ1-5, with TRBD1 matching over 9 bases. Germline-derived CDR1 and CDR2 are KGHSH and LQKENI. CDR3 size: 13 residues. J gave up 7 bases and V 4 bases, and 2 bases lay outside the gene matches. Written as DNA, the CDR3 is TGTGCCAGCTCACGGGACAGGGACCAGCCCCAGCATTTT. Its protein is CASSRDRDQPQHF.

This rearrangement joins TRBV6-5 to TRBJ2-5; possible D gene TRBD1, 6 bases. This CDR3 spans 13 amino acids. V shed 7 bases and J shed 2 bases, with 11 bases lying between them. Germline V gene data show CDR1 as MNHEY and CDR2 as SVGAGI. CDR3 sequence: CASTLDRQETQYF. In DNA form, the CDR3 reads TGTGCCAGCACCCTAGACAGGCAAGAGACCCAGTACTTC.

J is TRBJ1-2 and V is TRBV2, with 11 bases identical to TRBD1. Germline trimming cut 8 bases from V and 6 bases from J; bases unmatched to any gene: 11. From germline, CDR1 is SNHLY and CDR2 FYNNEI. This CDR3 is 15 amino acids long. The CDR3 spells CASPPTGQGANGYTF. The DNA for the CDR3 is TGTGCCAGCCCCCCCACCGGACAGGGGGCTAATGGCTACACCTTC.

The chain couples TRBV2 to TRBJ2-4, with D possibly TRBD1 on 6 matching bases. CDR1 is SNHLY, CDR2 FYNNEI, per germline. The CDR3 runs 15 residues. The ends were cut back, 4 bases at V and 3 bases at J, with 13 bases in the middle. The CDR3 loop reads CASSGRGPGKNIQYF. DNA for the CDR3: TGTGCCAGCAGTGGCAGGGGACCCGGCAAAAACATTCAGTACTTC.

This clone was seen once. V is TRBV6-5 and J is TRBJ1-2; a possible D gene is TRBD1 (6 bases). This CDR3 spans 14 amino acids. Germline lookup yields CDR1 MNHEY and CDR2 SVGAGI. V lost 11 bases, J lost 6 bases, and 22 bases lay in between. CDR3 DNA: TGTGCCGGAAAGGGGGGGCTAAGGTTAGATGGCTACACCTTC. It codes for CAGKGGLRLDGYTF.

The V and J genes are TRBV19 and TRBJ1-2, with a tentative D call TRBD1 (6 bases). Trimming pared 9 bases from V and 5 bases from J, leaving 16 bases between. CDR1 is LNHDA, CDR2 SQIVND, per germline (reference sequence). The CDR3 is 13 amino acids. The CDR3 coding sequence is TGTGCCAGCCATCTACAGGGTTCGTATGGCTACACCTTC. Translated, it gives CASHLQGSYGYTF.

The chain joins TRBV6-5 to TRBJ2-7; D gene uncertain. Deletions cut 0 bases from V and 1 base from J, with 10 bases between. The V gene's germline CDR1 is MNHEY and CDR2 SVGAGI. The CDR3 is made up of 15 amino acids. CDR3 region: CASSYSNGGSYEQYF. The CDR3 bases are TGTGCCAGCAGTTACTCGAATGGCGGATCCTACGAGCAGTACTTC.

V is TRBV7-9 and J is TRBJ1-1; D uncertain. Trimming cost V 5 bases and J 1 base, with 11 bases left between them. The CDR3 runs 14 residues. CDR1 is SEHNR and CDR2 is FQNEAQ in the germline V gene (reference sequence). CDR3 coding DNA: TGTGCCAGCAGCCGACATCTCGAGAACACTGAAGCTTTCTTT. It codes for CASSRHLENTEAFF.

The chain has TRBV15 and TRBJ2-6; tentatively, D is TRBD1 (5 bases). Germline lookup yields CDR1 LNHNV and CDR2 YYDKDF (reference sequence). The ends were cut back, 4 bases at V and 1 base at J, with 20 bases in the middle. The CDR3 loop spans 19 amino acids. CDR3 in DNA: TGTGCCACCAGCACCCGACGAGTGGACATTAGTTCTGGGGCCAACGTCCTGACTTTC. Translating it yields CATSTRRVDISSGANVLTF.

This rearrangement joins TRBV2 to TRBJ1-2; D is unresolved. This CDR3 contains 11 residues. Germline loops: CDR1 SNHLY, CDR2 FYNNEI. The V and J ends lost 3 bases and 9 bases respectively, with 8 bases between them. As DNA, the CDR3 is TGTGCCAGCAGTGAGAGCTTTAGCTACACCTTC. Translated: CASSESFSYTF.